The rows below give T cell receptor beta chains drawn from one sample of a study of blood T cell repertoires in COVID-19. TCRdb keeps only in-frame clones here, not all; method: immunoSEQ multiplex PCR. The table shows 80,000 or so clones, with 90% to 95% occurring only once. The specimen sequenced was peripheral blood. These receptors were taken from a woman between 50 and 59 years old in a cohort sampled during active COVID-19. Both conserved end residues are part of each CDR3. D genes are given only for firm matches. A clone size is listed for some rows: how often the clone was seen (once, few, many), or a class if it is expanded.

>TRBD2|TRBJ2-7|TRBV12-3/TRBV12-4|NA
TGTGCCAGCAGGAGGACTAGCGGCTACGAGCAGTACTTC
CASRRTSGYEQYF
>TRBD1|TRBJ2-3|TRBV3-1/TRBV3-2|NA
TGTGCCAGCAGCCAGTCAAGGGGGCCGGGAGATACGCAGTATTTT
CASSQSRGPGDTQYF
>NA|TRBJ2-3|TRBV19|NA
TGTGCCAGTAAAATCCCGAGGACAGATACGCAGTATTTT
CASKIPRTDTQYF
>NA|TRBJ2-1|TRBV10-3|NA
TGTGCCATCAGTGTAATCTCGCTAGGACAGACCAACAATGAGCAGTTCTTC
CAISVISLGQTNNEQFF
>NA|TRBJ1-3|TRBV18|NA
TGTGCCAGCTCACAGCAGCGCTCTGGAAACACCATATATTTT
CASSQQRSGNTIYF
>NA|TRBJ2-7|TRBV6-5|NA
TGTGCCAGCAGCAGAGGGGGAAGCTACGAGCAGTACTTC
CASSRGGSYEQYF
>NA|TRBJ1-1|TRBV6-5|few
TGTGCCAGCAAGGCCCCTCAGGGGAAGGGAACTGAAGCTTTCTTT
CASKAPQGKGTEAFF
>TRBD2|TRBJ2-7|TRBV4-1|NA
TGCGCCAGCAGCCAAGTACCAGGGTTTCTAGCGGGAGATCTGTTTGAGCAGTACTTC
CASSQVPGFLAGDLFEQYF
>NA|TRBJ2-7|TRBV9|NA
TGTGCCAGCAGCGTAGATACAGGAGTAACCTACGAGCAGTACTTC
CASSVDTGVTYEQYF
>NA|TRBJ1-4|TRBV21-1|NA
TGTGCCAGCAGCAAAGCTGGGGGCAATGAAAAACTGTTTTTT
CASSKAGGNEKLFF
>TRBD2|TRBJ2-5|TRBV9|NA
TGTGCCAGCAGCGTAGCCAGCGGGGGGGCCTGGGAGACCCAGTACTTC
CASSVASGGAWETQYF
>NA|TRBJ1-2|TRBV28|NA
TGTGCCAGCAGTTGGACAGAGAACTATGGCTACACCTTC
CASSWTENYGYTF
>NA|TRBJ2-4|TRBV19|NA
TGTGCCAGTAGTATCGTCGACAGTGACATTCAGTACTTC
CASSIVDSDIQYF
>NA|TRBJ1-5|TRBV5-6|NA
TGTGCCAGCAGCTTGGTCGGAGGGAATCAGCCCCAGCATTTT
CASSLVGGNQPQHF
>NA|TRBJ1-1|TRBV5-6|NA
TGTGCCAGCAGCTTTCAGGGTGGCACAGCTGAAGCTTTCTTT
CASSFQGGTAEAFF
>TRBD1|TRBJ1-2|TRBV29-1|NA
TGCAGCGTTGAATGGTACAGGGGCCATGGCTACACCTTC
CSVEWYRGHGYTF